These 14 T cell receptor beta chains originate from one sample sequenced in a study of Ad26.COV2.S vaccination and SARS-CoV-2 variants. Clones were sequenced by immunoSEQ multiplex PCR, and TCRdb holds only the in-frame ones, with some missing. The repertoire has about 320,000 clones, around 84% of them found once; the top ten carry roughly 1.9%. Treatment specified: about 20 received Ad26.COV2.S at low or high dose, single or two shots; about 5 received placebo; per-sample allocation not given. Sampling was performed 63 days after the first vaccine or placebo injection. The source was peripheral blood, collected in a trial of Ad26.COV2.S vaccine versus placebo. The receptors stem from a person between 18 and 60 years old who received the Ad26.COV2.S COVID-19 vaccine or a placebo.

V is TRBV5-6 and J is TRBJ1-2; 7 bases align to TRBD1. The ends lost 2 bases at V and 8 bases at J; junction bases unmatched: 6. Per the germline V gene, CDR1 is SGHDT and CDR2 is YYEEEE. The CDR3 runs 13 residues. The CDR3 protein is CASSLRQGDGYTF. CDR3 coding DNA: TGTGCCAGCAGCTTAAGACAGGGAGACGGCTACACCTTC.

This chain links TRBV3-1 (or the pseudogene TRBV3-2) with TRBJ2-7, with a weak D call TRBD1 (5 bases). V was pared by 1 base and J by 2 bases, with 12 bases between. Per the germline V gene, CDR1 is LGHDT and CDR2 is YNNKEL (reference sequence). The CDR3 length is 15 residues. The CDR3 region is CASSQGRTPTYEQYF. CDR3 DNA sequence: TGTGCCAGCAGCCAAGGAAGGACACCCACCTACGAGCAGTACTTC.

The gene calls are TRBV9 and TRBJ1-1, with TRBD1 as a possible D gene (5 bases). CDR1 and CDR2 (germline): SGDLS, YYNGEE. The V end was cut by 1 base, the J end by 4 bases, with 11 bases between. The CDR3 is 14 amino acids. In DNA, the CDR3 is TGTGCCAGCAGCGTAAGTCCGGGGGGCACTGAAGCTTTCTTT. Amino acid sequence: CASSVSPGGTEAFF. The whole variable domain, filled in from reference TRBV9 and TRBJ1-1, reads DSGVTQTPKHLITATGQRVTLRCSPRSGDLSVYWYQQSLDQGLQFLIQYYNGEERAKGNILERFSAQQFPDLHSELNLSSLELGDSALYFCASSVSPGGTEAFFGQGTRLTVV.

This clone was seen at least ten times. Distinct nucleotide sequences in the sample also encode this CDR3. The chain has TRBV6-4 and TRBJ1-6, with 12 bases lining up with TRBD1. Germline CDR1 and CDR2: MRHNA and SNTAGT. J gave up 10 bases and V 4 bases, and 2 bases lay outside the gene matches. The CDR3 has 14 amino acids. This CDR3 is CASSAGTGGSPLHF. The CDR3 nucleotides read TGTGCCAGCAGTGCCGGGACAGGGGGCTCACCCCTCCACTTT.

In this sample, this clone turned up once. The chain is built from TRBV21-1 and TRBJ2-7; no check of the table's D call, TRBD1, against the DNA was made. TRBV21-1 is a pseudogene segment. The CDR3 runs 14 residues. The CDR3 DNA sequence: TGTGCCAGCAGGCGGGGGACAGGGCCCTACGAGCAGTACTTC. Translation gives CASRRGTGPYEQYF.

This chain links TRBV3-1 (or the pseudogene TRBV3-2) with TRBJ2-7; D ambiguous. CDR1 is LGHDT and CDR2 is YNNKEL in the germline V gene (reference sequence). V gave up 4 bases and J gave up 6 bases, with 13 bases separating them. The CDR3 length is 13 residues. The CDR3 loop is CASSLFKSPEQYF. CDR3 in DNA: TGTGCCAGCAGCCTCTTCAAGTCCCCCGAGCAGTACTTC.

This chain connects TRBV7-2 to TRBJ2-1; the match to TRBD1 covers 9 bases. Trimming removed 5 bases from V and 11 bases from J; junction bases left unmatched: 10. The CDR3 extends over 14 amino acids. CDR1 and CDR2 from the germline V gene are SGHTA and FQGNSA. The DNA for the CDR3 is TGTGCCAGCAGCCCCCTTACAGGGGGCGTCCAGCAGTTCTTC. It is translated as CASSPLTGGVQQFF.

The chain is built from TRBV5-4 and TRBJ2-2, with D possibly TRBD1 on 6 matching bases. The CDR3 sequence is 17 residues long. Trimming shortened V by 0 bases and J by 1 base, and 13 bases separated the two germline ends. CDR1 is SGHNT and CDR2 is YYREEE in the germline V gene (reference sequence). The CDR3 DNA is TGTGCCAGCAGCTTGGGGCAGGGGCCACTGAACACCGGGGAGCTGTTTTTT. It encodes CASSLGQGPLNTGELFF.

This chain links TRBV5-6 with TRBJ1-1; D gene unclear. The CDR3 loop spans 12 amino acids. Per the germline V gene, CDR1 is SGHDT and CDR2 is YYEEEE. The germline V and J ends were trimmed by 4 bases and 4 bases, with 8 bases remaining between them. CDR3 region: CASSGTSTEAFF. The CDR3, as DNA: TGTGCCAGCAGCGGCACGAGCACTGAAGCTTTCTTT.

The J gene is TRBJ2-1, the V gene TRBV29-1; 9 bases are a match to TRBD1. Germline loops: CDR1 SQVTM, CDR2 ANQGSEA. The CDR3 has 15 residues. J lost 9 bases, V lost 7 bases, and 16 bases had no gene match. This chain's CDR3 is CSGDHEDPDRGEQFF. CDR3 nucleotides: TGCAGCGGCGATCACGAAGATCCGGACAGGGGTGAGCAGTTCTTC.

The chain recombines TRBV4-1 with TRBJ1-1, with D unresolved. CDR3 length: 13 amino acids. V lost 2 bases to trimming and J lost 1 base, with 5 bases between them. Germline values: CDR1 MGHRA, CDR2 YSYEKL. CDR3 nucleotide sequence: TGCGCCAGCAGCCAATTGGGGAACACTGAAGCTTTCTTT. Translated, it gives CASSQLGNTEAFF.

The chain uses TRBV3-1 (or the pseudogene TRBV3-2) and TRBJ2-3, with D perhaps TRBD1 or TRBD2 (5 bases each). CDR1 LGHDT and CDR2 YNNKEL come from the germline V gene (reference sequence). The V end was cut by 3 bases, the J end by 3 bases, with 7 bases between. The CDR3 covers 13 residues. CDR3 in amino acids: CASSHEGTDTQYF. CDR3 DNA sequence: TGTGCCAGCAGCCACGAGGGGACAGATACGCAGTATTTT.

The CDR3 loop is CAWSPKGPLWAQPQHF. DNA for the CDR3: TGTGCCTGGAGCCCTAAGGGACCCCTTTGGGCACAGCCCCAGCATTTT. The chain is built from TRBV30 and TRBJ1-5; D perhaps matches TRBD1 (5 bases). The V gene's germline CDR1 is GTSNPN and CDR2 SVGIG (reference sequence). The length of the CDR3 is 16 residues. Trimming removed 3 bases from V and 7 bases from J, with 22 bases in between. Together with reference TRBV30 and TRBJ1-5, the CDR3 gives the full variable domain: SQTIHQWPATLVQPVGSPLSLECTVEGTSNPNLYWYRQAAGRGLQLLFYSVGIGQISSEVPQNLSASRPQDRQFILSSKKLLLSDSGFYLCAWSPKGPLWAQPQHFGDGTRLSIL.

The V call is TRBV6-5, the J call TRBJ1-5, with D unclear. Germline CDR1 MNHEY, CDR2 SVGAGI. V lost 6 bases, J lost 6 bases, and 12 bases lay in between. This CDR3 comprises 13 residues. CDR3 sequence (DNA): TGTGCCAGCAGCCGGGAATTGGGTCAGCCCCAGCATTTT. This sequence encodes CASSRELGQPQHF.